The T cell receptor (beta chain) described here comes from a study of T cells in narcolepsy. The wider study: Healthy controls were enrolled alongside patients with narcolepsy type 1 or type 2. Overall study findings and caveats: Healthy controls reportedly lacked the autoreactive clonotypes serially found in patients' blood. In some patient and control memory CD4+ samples, autoreactive clones were absent.

The ends were cut back, 4 bases at V and 6 bases at J, with 18 bases in the middle. In germline, CDR1 is SQVTM, CDR2 ANQGSEA. The CDR3 has 14 amino acids. Sequencing was performed with immunoSEQ multiplex PCR; in TCRdb, only in-frame clones are kept and a portion is missing. Seen here are tens of thousands of clones, around 74% observed once, and the top ten hold around 7.2%. Regarding this clone: Antigen unknown.

The clonotype was recovered from a human donor in good health. The chain is built from TRBV29-1 and TRBJ1-2; D is unclear. The sample taken for sequencing was memory (CD45RA-) CD4+ T cells from blood. The CDR3 DNA follows: TGCAGCGTTGGGGTTCCCCTCGCACTTGATGGCTACACCTTC. It translates to CSVGVPLALDGYTF.